The rows below give T cell receptor beta chains drawn from one sample of a study of human T cells and chemical hapten exposure. TCRdb re-analysed the RACE reads in MiXCR, keeping a single row per CDR3 protein. The data show roughly 100,000 distinct CDR3 sequences, more than 9.5% seen once. The source material was whole blood, sampled in connection with sensitization to the hapten diphenylcyclopropenone (DPC). These TCRs come from a middle-aged woman with alopecia areata. Some clones in this sample may be carry-over from other donors' samples. Both conserved end residues are part of each CDR3. A D gene is named only where the DNA matches it firmly. Size is omitted from some rows. Given values are once, few, many or a class for expanded clones.

j_gene | abundance | d_gene | v_gene | CDR3nt | CDR3aa
TRBJ2-1 | few | TRBD2 | TRBV7-9 | TGTGCCAGCAGCCTCGGACTAGCGGGAGCAGATGAGCAGTTCTTC | CASSLGLAGADEQFF
TRBJ2-7 | - | TRBD1 | TRBV27 | TGTGCCAGCAGTTTATGGCCGGGACAGGGGACCTACGAGCAGTACTTC | CASSLWPGQGTYEQYF
TRBJ1-2 | - | - | TRBV6-1 | TGTGCCAGCAGTGGCGGACCAGGGGCCTATGGCTACACCTTC | CASSGGPGAYGYTF
TRBJ1-5 | - | - | TRBV20-1 | TGCAGAGACACCACCCAGGGAAGCAATCAGCCCCAGCATTTT | CRDTTQGSNQPQHF
TRBJ2-1 | few | TRBD2 | TRBV18 | TGTGCCAGCTCATCGGGACTAGCGGGAGGCGTCTACAATGAGCAGTTCTTC | CASSSGLAGGVYNEQFF
TRBJ2-7 | many | - | TRBV7-2 | TGTGCCAGCAGCTCCCAGGCGGGACAAACCTACGAGCAGTACTTC | CASSSQAGQTYEQYF
TRBJ1-5 | - | - | TRBV28 | TGTGCCAGCAGCCCCGATGGCAATCAGCCCCAGCATTTT | CASSPDGNQPQHF
TRBJ1-2 | few | TRBD1 | TRBV5-5 | TGTGCCAGCAGCTTACCGGGACAGAACTATGGCTACACCTTC | CASSLPGQNYGYTF
TRBJ2-5 | - | TRBD1 | TRBV5-4 | TGTGCCAGCAGCCGGAAGACAGGGGGAGAGACCCAGTACTTC | CASSRKTGGETQYF
TRBJ2-7 | many | TRBD1 | TRBV7-9 | TGTGCCAGCAACCACTTGGACAACAGGGGGACCTACGAGCAGTACTTC | CASNHLDNRGTYEQYF
TRBJ2-7 | many | - | TRBV5-1 | TGCGCCAGCAGCCCGGCTAGGACCCCGGGCTACGAGCAGTACTTC | CASSPARTPGYEQYF
TRBJ1-2 | many | - | TRBV5-6 | TGTGCCAGCAGCTTGGAGGGTCCAGCCCGCGTTTATGGCTACACCTTC | CASSLEGPARVYGYTF
TRBJ1-2 | - | TRBD1 | TRBV12-3/TRBV12-4 | TGTGCCAGCAGTTTAATGCAGGGGGCTTACGGCTACACCTTC | CASSLMQGAYGYTF
TRBJ2-1 | - | TRBD2 | TRBV28 | TGTGCCAGCAAGACCGGGACTAGCGGTGTCAATGAGCAGTTCTTC | CASKTGTSGVNEQFF
TRBJ2-1 | few | - | TRBV20-1 | TGCAGTGCTACAACCCTAGGCGCGGAGCAGTTCTTC | CSATTLGAEQFF
TRBJ2-3 | - | TRBD2 | TRBV5-1 | TGCGCCAGCAGCTTGTTGGGGGACTACACAGATACGCAGTATTTT | CASSLLGDYTDTQYF
TRBJ2-3 | few | - | TRBV20-1 | TGCAGTGCCAAGCAGGGGACAGATACGCAGTATTTT | CSAKQGTDTQYF
TRBJ1-4 | few | TRBD1 | TRBV20-1 | TGCAGTGCTAGACTTCCGGGACAGGGGGGTTTGACTAATGAAAAACTGTTTTTT | CSARLPGQGGLTNEKLFF
TRBJ1-6 | many | - | TRBV27 | TGTGCCAGCAGTTTGGGAGGGGGATCCTATAATTCACCCCTCCACTTT | CASSLGGGSYNSPLHF
TRBJ2-2 | few | - | TRBV4-3 | TGCGCCAGCAGCCAAGTGGCCGGGGAGCTGTTTTTT | CASSQVAGELFF
TRBJ1-5 | - | - | TRBV12-3/TRBV12-4 | TGTGCCAGCAGTCCCAGGGAGGGCGGGCAGCCCCAGCATTTT | CASSPREGGQPQHF
TRBJ1-5 | many | - | TRBV19 | TGTGCCAGTAGTATGCGGGAGGCCAATCAGCCCCAGCATTTT | CASSMREANQPQHF
TRBJ1-4 | - | - | TRBV20-1 | TGCAGTGCTAGAGATACATCTAATGAAAAACTGTTTTTT | CSARDTSNEKLFF
TRBJ2-7 | many | - | TRBV7-8 | TGTGCCAGCAGCTTAGTCGGGGGGCTCGACTACGAGCAGTACTTC | CASSLVGGLDYEQYF
TRBJ1-5 | few | - | TRBV7-2 | TGTGCCAGCAGCCCCCGGGGGCGCGGCAATCAGCCCCAGCATTTT | CASSPRGRGNQPQHF
TRBJ1-2 | - | - | TRBV4-2 | TGTGCCAGCACTCAAGGGGACGCCTATGGCTACACCTTC | CASTQGDAYGYTF
TRBJ1-1 | - | - | TRBV21-1 | TGTGCCAGCAGCAGGGTAGGGGCGGCCACTGAAGCTTTCTTT | CASSRVGAATEAFF
TRBJ2-5 | many | TRBD2 | TRBV25-1 | TGTGCCAGCACCCAGACTAGCAGCCCCCAAGAGACCCAGTACTTC | CASTQTSSPQETQYF
TRBJ1-5 | many | TRBD1 | TRBV6-5 | TGTGCCAGCAGTCTTACAGGGGGAGGTCAGCCCCAGCATTTT | CASSLTGGGQPQHF
TRBJ2-4 | many | - | TRBV15 | TGTGCCACCAGCCCAAGCACGGTCGGAAAAAACATTCAGTACTTC | CATSPSTVGKNIQYF
TRBJ1-5 | - | - | TRBV19 | TGTGCCAGTAGTATGGGTGTGGCAGGTGGCAATCAGCCCCAGCATTTT | CASSMGVAGGNQPQHF
TRBJ1-6 | few | - | TRBV4-1 | TGCGCCAGCAGCCTACAGATGAGCTCCTATAATTCACCCCTCCACTTT | CASSLQMSSYNSPLHF
TRBJ2-7 | many | - | TRBV23-1 | TGCGCCAGCGGATCCGGGGACGGATCCTACGAGCAGTACTTC | CASGSGDGSYEQYF
TRBJ2-1 | many | TRBD1 | TRBV6-6 | TGTGCCAGCAGTAACTTAATCGGGACAGGGGGTAAACGTGAGCAGTTCTTC | CASSNLIGTGGKREQFF
TRBJ2-7 | many | TRBD2 | TRBV25-1 | TGTGCCAGCAGTGAAGGGAGGGGTATTTACGAGCAGTACTTC | CASSEGRGIYEQYF
TRBJ2-3 | - | - | TRBV20-1 | TGCAGTGCTAGTAAGTTTCGGGCTAGCGAAGCAGATACGCAGTATTTT | CSASKFRASEADTQYF
TRBJ1-4 | - | - | TRBV7-9 | TGTGCCAGCAGCCGACCGGGACTGAATGAAAAACTGTTTTTT | CASSRPGLNEKLFF
TRBJ2-7 | many | TRBD2 | TRBV7-2 | TGTGCCAGCAGCCCGGCCGGGACTAGCGGGGGGGCTTCCTACGAGCAGTACTTC | CASSPAGTSGGASYEQYF
TRBJ2-3 | - | - | TRBV12-3/TRBV12-4 | TGTGCCAGCAGTTCACACGGGCTGGGGACAGATACGCAGTATTTT | CASSSHGLGTDTQYF
TRBJ2-7 | few | - | TRBV28 | TGTGCCAGCACCTTAGACAGGTTCGGCGAGCAGTACTTC | CASTLDRFGEQYF
TRBJ2-2 | many | - | TRBV27 | TGTGCCAGCAGTTTTGATTTCTCCACCGGGGAGCTGTTTTTT | CASSFDFSTGELFF
TRBJ2-7 | few | - | TRBV19 | TGTGCCAGTAGTATCCGGACCTACCCACCCCTCCGGTACTTC | CASSIRTYPPLRYF
TRBJ2-7 | - | - | TRBV12-3/TRBV12-4 | TGTGCCAGCAGACCACAGGGATCCTACGAGCAGTACTTC | CASRPQGSYEQYF
TRBJ1-5 | - | - | TRBV20-1 | TGCAGTGCTAGTCGTCCCGACAATCAGCCCCAGCATTTT | CSASRPDNQPQHF
TRBJ1-2 | - | - | TRBV9 | TGTGCCAGCAGCGTAGATTCTGCAGCTCGGGCAGGAGGCTACACCTTC | CASSVDSAARAGGYTF
TRBJ1-2 | - | - | TRBV7-9 | TGTGCCAGCAGCTTAGGGGGCGGACTTAACTATGGCTACACCTTC | CASSLGGGLNYGYTF
TRBJ2-6 | - | - | TRBV7-2 | TGTGCCAGCAGCCAAACCAGGGGCCCTGGGGCCAACGTCCTGACTTTC | CASSQTRGPGANVLTF
TRBJ1-2 | - | TRBD1 | TRBV12-3/TRBV12-4 | TGTGCCAGCAGGTCGGACAGGGCGAACTATGGCTACACCTTC | CASRSDRANYGYTF
TRBJ2-7 | many | - | TRBV29-1 | TGCAGCGTTGAAATGACGGACGAGCAGTACTTC | CSVEMTDEQYF
TRBJ2-5 | - | TRBD2 | TRBV7-8 | TGTGCCAGCAGCTTCCCGGGACTAGCAGCGCAAGAGACCCAGTACTTC | CASSFPGLAAQETQYF
TRBJ2-5 | - | - | TRBV29-1 | TGCAGCGTTGGAGGCTGGGAGACCCAGTACTTC | CSVGGWETQYF
TRBJ2-5 | many | - | TRBV9 | TGTGCCAGCAGCTTCCGGGGTACCCGTTCGGGAGAGACCCAGTACTTC | CASSFRGTRSGETQYF
TRBJ2-7 | many | - | TRBV18 | TGTGCCAGCTCACCAGGGGAAGAGCAGTACTTC | CASSPGEEQYF
TRBJ2-3 | many | TRBD1 | TRBV7-2 | TGTGCCAGCAGCTTAGGAGGGACAGGGGGCGATACGCAGTATTTT | CASSLGGTGGDTQYF
TRBJ2-2 | - | - | TRBV20-1 | TGCAGTGGTGGGGGGGCCACCGGGGAGCTGTTTTTT | CSGGGATGELFF
TRBJ2-4 | many | TRBD1 | TRBV7-9 | TGTGCCAGCAGCCGGGACAGGCTAGCCAAAAACATTCAGTACTTC | CASSRDRLAKNIQYF
TRBJ2-5 | many | - | TRBV18 | TGTGCCAGCTCACGTGCCGGGACCGCAGGAGAGACCCAGTACTTC | CASSRAGTAGETQYF
TRBJ1-3 | many | - | TRBV4-2 | TGTGCCAGCAGCCAAGATGGTCGGTTGGAAAACACCATATATTTT | CASSQDGRLENTIYF
TRBJ1-5 | - | - | TRBV6-1 | TGTACCAGCAGTGAAGTCGGGACTCAGCCCCAGCATTTT | CTSSEVGTQPQHF